This TCR beta chain was recovered during a study of vaccination and CD4 T cells after COVID-19. Whole-study context: Drawing of post-COVID samples took place a median roughly 92 days after diagnosis (range 35 to 161). The stimulus for the cells was overlapping spike peptides derived from SARS-CoV-2, HCoV-NL63, HCoV-OC43 and HCoV-229E. Cultures serving as controls received a peptide pool (CEFX or HIV-1 Nef) or no peptide.

Regarding treatment: roughly 10-day PBMC culture with coronavirus spike peptide pools or control peptides (ViraFEST assay). V dropped 3 bases and J dropped 5 bases, with 22 bases sitting between them. Germline-derived CDR1 and CDR2 are MDHEN and SYDVKM. The CDR3 loop spans 17 amino acids. Concerning this clonotype itself: Its antigen is unidentified.

Scientists ran DNA taken from cultured CD4+ T cells through the Oncomine TCR Beta short-read assay for sequencing. The source of extracted genomic DNA was cultured CD4+ T cells. One entry per CDR3 protein results from TCRdb running MiXCR on the PCR reads. Counted here are just over 20,000 distinct CDR3 sequences, 70% occurring once; the ten biggest clones make up 8.5% to 10%. The sample consisted of CD4+ T cells from blood, cultured in vitro. The TCR was taken from a human donor who had recovered from COVID-19. The chain uses TRBV28 and TRBJ1-1, with D possibly being TRBD1 (5 bases). The DNA of the CDR3 is TGTGCCAGCAGTTTCGTTGGGGGGTCGAAGTCGAGGACTGAAGCTTTCTTT. Translation gives CASSFVGGSKSRTEAFF.